The 26 T cell receptor beta chains reported below all come from one sample, sequenced in a study of shared clonotypes between healthy human individuals (dated by TCRdb to the early 2020s). CD8 naive samples were obtained by positive selection for CCR7 among CD45RO-negative cells, yielding a CD45RA+CCR7+ population from which TemRA cells were excluded. The library was prepared using the immunoSEQ multiplex PCR assay. Drawn from immuneACCESS, this table holds only the in-frame rearrangements with V and J called that TCRdb kept. Clones are partly lost; checked studies trace under half to an unresolved V gene and leave the rest unexplained. The sample table holds about 2.1 million clones, of which about 93% were seen once. The ten largest clones represent 1.5% to 2% of the sample. Source material: naive CD8+ T cells from PBMCs. What the cell subset or site label conveys for this sample: CD45RA+CCR7+. These receptors were obtained from a man aged 18 to 30 in good health. Some clones in this sample may be carry-over from other donors' samples.

This chain's CDR3 is CASSPAAGPMGIVYGYTF. As DNA, the CDR3 is TGTGCCAGCAGCCCCGCTGCGGGACCAATGGGCATAGTCTATGGCTACACCTTC. The V gene is TRBV28, the J gene TRBJ1-2; perhaps TRBD1 as D (5 bases). The CDR3 extends over 18 amino acids. In germline, CDR1 is MDHEN, CDR2 SYDVKM. The germline V and J ends were trimmed by 6 bases and 4 bases, with 27 bases remaining between them.

This chain links TRBV9 with TRBJ1-4; TRBD1 aligns across 8 bases. The V gene end was trimmed by 4 bases and the J gene end by 5 bases; junction bases not matched to a gene: 4. Germline assignment: CDR1 SGDLS and CDR2 YYNGEE. The CDR3 totals 14 residues. The CDR3 reads CASSTQGGNEKLFF. CDR3 sequence (DNA): TGTGCCAGCAGCACACAGGGGGGGAATGAAAAACTGTTTTTT.

The V call is TRBV7-3, the J call TRBJ2-1; D is uncertain. Germline V gene lookup returns CDR1 SGHTA and CDR2 FQGTGA. The CDR3 loop spans 14 amino acids. The ends were cut back, 5 bases at V and 5 bases at J, with 13 bases in the middle. The CDR3 nucleotides are TGTGCCAGCAGCCCCTCCCGATCCCACAATGAGCAGTTCTTC. Amino acids: CASSPSRSHNEQFF.

The chain couples TRBV7-9 to TRBJ1-1, with 9 bases identical to TRBD1. CDR1 and CDR2 (germline): SEHNR, FQNEAQ (reference sequence). V dropped 3 bases and J dropped 3; count of bases not matched to a gene: 5. The CDR3 has 15 amino acids. Here the CDR3 reads CASSFPGQGYTEAFF. The CDR3 DNA follows: TGTGCCAGCAGCTTTCCGGGACAGGGATACACTGAAGCTTTCTTT.

J is TRBJ1-5 and V is TRBV9, with D uncertain. This CDR3 has 14 amino acids. Trimming stripped 1 base from V and 4 bases from J, with 9 bases between. Looked up from germline, CDR1 is SGDLS and CDR2 is YYNGEE. The CDR3 DNA follows: TGTGCCAGCAGCGTATGGGAGAGGAATCAGCCCCAGCATTTT. Protein: CASSVWERNQPQHF.

As DNA, the CDR3 is TGTGCCATCAGTGATCTTACGACAGGGGCATACACTGAAGCTTTCTTT. Protein sequence: CAISDLTTGAYTEAFF. The V gene is TRBV10-3, the J gene TRBJ1-1; 8 bases fit TRBD1. The CDR3 sequence is 16 residues long. With 3 bases clipped from V and 3 bases from J, the junction kept 9 bases outside the gene matches. Germline CDR1 reads ENHRY; CDR2 reads SYGVKD.

This chain connects TRBV7-3 to TRBJ2-2; the match to TRBD1 covers 8 bases. This CDR3 spans 15 amino acids. Germline CDR1 and CDR2: SGHTA and FQGTGA. Trimming removed 1 base from V and 6 bases from J; junction bases left unmatched: 4. The CDR3 nucleotides are TGTGCCAGCAGCTTAATGACAGGGGCGGCCGGGGAGCTGTTTTTT. Translation: CASSLMTGAAGELFF.

V usage is TRBV27 and J usage is TRBJ2-1, with a possible D match to TRBD1 (6 bases). The ends were cut back, 5 bases at V and 0 bases at J, with 11 bases in the middle. CDR1 is MNHEY, CDR2 SMNVEV, per germline (reference sequence). This CDR3 has 15 residues. DNA for the CDR3: TGTGCCAGCAGTCCACAGGGCTACTCCTACAATGAGCAGTTCTTC. It specifies CASSPQGYSYNEQFF.

The V call is TRBV15, the J call TRBJ2-3; no definite D call. The CDR3 runs 15 residues. Germline V gene lookup returns CDR1 LNHNV and CDR2 YYDKDF (reference sequence). The V end lost 3 bases, the J end lost 3 bases, and 13 bases lay between the germline ends. In DNA, the CDR3 is TGTGCCACCAGCAGGGTTAACCTAGGTACAGATACGCAGTATTTT. The encoded protein is CATSRVNLGTDTQYF.

The V and J genes are TRBV19 and TRBJ2-3, with 7 bases that match TRBD1. V lost 4 bases, J lost 4 bases, and 11 bases stayed unmatched. The CDR3 spans 16 residues. Germline values: CDR1 LNHDA, CDR2 SQIVND (reference sequence). In nucleotides, the CDR3 is TGTGCCAGTAGTACGGGGACAGTCCTTGCGTCAGATACGCAGTATTTT. The encoded protein is CASSTGTVLASDTQYF.

CDR3 region: CASSRGQGVGNEQFF. CDR3 DNA: TGCGCCAGCAGCCGAGGACAGGGAGTAGGTAATGAGCAGTTCTTC. V gene TRBV4-3 combines with J gene TRBJ2-1; 8 bases match TRBD1. Germline assignment: CDR1 LGHNA and CDR2 YSLEER. The CDR3 consists of 15 residues. V was pared by 4 bases and J by 7 bases, with 9 bases of the junction left unmatched.

The rearrangement links TRBV13 to TRBJ2-3; 8 bases line up with TRBD2. The CDR3 runs 15 residues. Germline CDR1 and CDR2: PRHDT and FYEKMQ (reference sequence). The junction had 3 bases not matched to a gene; V was cut back by 4 bases and J by 0 bases. CDR3 in DNA: TGTGCCAGCAGCTCCACTAGCGGAAGCACAGATACGCAGTATTTT. Translation gives CASSSTSGSTDTQYF. Filled out from reference TRBV13 and TRBJ2-3, the complete variable domain reads AAGVIQSPRHLIKEKRETATLKCYPIPRHDTVYWYQQGPGQDPQFLISFYEKMQSDKGSIPDRFSAQQFSDYHSELNMSSLELGDSALYFCASSSTSGSTDTQYFGPGTRLTVL.

The chain recombines TRBV9 with TRBJ2-1; 11 nucleotides agree with TRBD2. The trim removed 3 bases at V and 0 bases at J, leaving 8 bases unmatched. The germline gives CDR1 SGDLS, CDR2 YYNGEE. The CDR3 has 18 amino acids. The CDR3 protein is CASSGGTSGGSSYNEQFF. The CDR3 DNA follows: TGTGCCAGCAGCGGCGGGACTAGCGGTGGGAGCTCCTACAATGAGCAGTTCTTC.

This sequence joins TRBV10-3 and TRBJ1-2, with a weak D call TRBD1 (5 bases). The CDR3 contains 13 residues. V was pared by 0 bases and J by 7 bases, with 9 bases between. Germline V CDR1 and CDR2: ENHRY, SYGVKD. In DNA, the CDR3 is TGTGCCATCAGTGAGTCGGTGGGGGGTGGCTACACCTTC. Its protein product is CAISESVGGGYTF.

CDR3 loop: CASSIGGLAGENTQYF. The CDR3 nucleotides read TGTGCCAGTAGTATAGGAGGTCTAGCGGGAGAAAATACGCAGTATTTT. The genes are TRBV19 and TRBJ2-3, with 10 bases identical to TRBD2. With 1 base clipped from V and 7 bases from J, the junction kept 8 bases outside the gene matches. Germline CDR1 and CDR2: LNHDA and SQIVND (reference sequence). This CDR3 comprises 16 residues.

The chain has TRBV4-1 and TRBJ2-2, with D uncertain. The CDR3 covers 12 residues. The V and J ends lost 2 bases and 6 bases respectively, with 4 bases between them. The germline gives CDR1 MGHRA, CDR2 YSYEKL. The CDR3 bases are TGCGCCAGCAGCCAACTCCCCGGGGAGCTGTTTTTT. Its protein is CASSQLPGELFF.

The chain is built from TRBV27 and TRBJ2-1; 10 nucleotides match TRBD2. CDR3 size: 14 residues. Germline CDR1 is MNHEY and CDR2 is SMNVEV (reference sequence). Trimming cost V 6 bases and J 5 bases; bases outside gene matches: 4. CDR3 residues: CASRLAGGHNEQFF. The CDR3 region has the DNA TGTGCCAGCAGGTTAGCGGGAGGCCACAATGAGCAGTTCTTC.

Only one count was recorded for this clone. The CDR3 DNA follows: TGTGCCAGCACGATGGGGCCAAGCTCCTACAATGAGCAGTTCTTC. Translation: CASTMGPSSYNEQFF. V gene TRBV2 combines with J gene TRBJ2-1; weak D call: TRBD1 (5 bases). V gave up 7 bases and J gave up 0 bases, with 13 bases separating them. Germline V lookup: CDR1 SNHLY, CDR2 FYNNEI. This CDR3 contains 15 residues.

This clone was counted only a few times. This chain connects TRBV5-4 to TRBJ1-1, with D possibly matching TRBD1 (5 bases). Trimming removed 0 bases from V and 4 bases from J, with 10 bases in between. Looked up from germline, CDR1 is SGHNT and CDR2 is YYREEE (reference sequence). The CDR3 covers 14 residues. The CDR3 sequence: CASSLASGTTEAFF. The CDR3 DNA reads as TGTGCCAGCAGCTTGGCGTCAGGGACCACTGAAGCTTTCTTT.

The genes are TRBV9 and TRBJ2-7, with TRBD1 as a possible D gene (6 bases). V lost 0 bases to trimming and J lost 6 bases, with 13 bases between them. The CDR3 consists of 14 residues. CDR1 and CDR2 (germline): SGDLS, YYNGEE. The CDR3 DNA is TGTGCCAGCAGCGTAGTCGGTGTGGGGGCCGAGCAGTACTTC. As protein: CASSVVGVGAEQYF. The entire variable domain, with the rest obtained from reference TRBV9 and TRBJ2-7, is as follows: DSGVTQTPKHLITATGQRVTLRCSPRSGDLSVYWYQQSLDQGLQFLIQYYNGEERAKGNILERFSAQQFPDLHSELNLSSLELGDSALYFCASSVVGVGAEQYFGPGTRLTVT.

V is TRBV7-8 and J is TRBJ2-1, with TRBD2 matching over 7 bases. CDR1 and CDR2 from the germline V gene are SGHVS and FQNEAQ. The CDR3 runs 14 residues. V trimming: 5 bases; J trimming: 5 bases; junction bases outside the gene matches: 6. CDR3 in DNA: TGTGCCAGCAGCCTGTCCGGGAGGCACAATGAGCAGTTCTTC. It is translated as CASSLSGRHNEQFF.

This chain joins TRBV5-6 and TRBJ1-2, with D possibly being TRBD1 (5 bases). Germline V lookup: CDR1 SGHDT, CDR2 YYEEEE. The CDR3 runs to 13 residues. V was clipped by 3 bases and J by 8 bases, with 14 bases between them. The chain's CDR3 is CASSWRDLPGYTF. CDR3 sequence (DNA): TGTGCCAGCAGCTGGAGGGACCTCCCGGGCTACACCTTC.

The chain employs TRBV2 and TRBJ2-7; TRBD2 aligns across 13 bases. The CDR3 is 17 residues long. V was clipped by 5 bases and J by 2 bases; unmatched bases: 9. CDR1 and CDR2 (germline): SNHLY, FYNNEI. This chain's CDR3 is CASSTRRTSGSPYEQYF. The CDR3 DNA is TGTGCCAGCAGTACACGGCGGACTAGCGGGAGCCCCTACGAGCAGTACTTC. The full variable domain, its missing parts supplied by reference TRBV2 and TRBJ2-7, is EPEVTQTPSHQVTQMGQEVILRCVPISNHLYFYWYRQILGQKVEFLVSFYNNEISEKSEIFDDQFSVERPDGSNFTLKIRSTKLEDSAMYFCASSTRRTSGSPYEQYFGPGTRLTVT.

The genes are TRBV25-1 and TRBJ2-7; TRBD1 matches at 7 bases. Germline V gene sequence: CDR1 MGHDK, CDR2 SYGVNS. J gave up 3 bases and V 5 bases, and 7 bases lay outside the gene matches. The CDR3 length is 14 residues. The CDR3 spells CASSRKGGLYEQYF. CDR3 DNA: TGTGCCAGCAGTAGAAAAGGGGGCCTCTACGAGCAGTACTTC.

The chain links TRBV11-2 to TRBJ2-2, with 11 bases aligning to TRBD1. The CDR3 runs 16 residues. The V gene's germline CDR1 is SGHAT and CDR2 FQNNGV. The V gene end was trimmed by 2 bases and the J gene end by 5 bases; junction bases not matched to a gene: 4. The CDR3 spells CASSLRTGGATGELFF. CDR3 sequence (DNA): TGTGCCAGCAGCTTAAGGACAGGGGGCGCGACCGGGGAGCTGTTTTTT.

This clone appeared a single time. The CDR3 region has the DNA TGTGCCAGCAGTCCCACAGGGCGTTTGGGCTATGGCTACACCTTC. Translation gives CASSPTGRLGYGYTF. V and J are TRBV27 and TRBJ1-2, with D perhaps TRBD1 (6 bases). Germline V lookup: CDR1 MNHEY, CDR2 SMNVEV (reference sequence). Trimming removed 5 bases at V and 4 bases at J, with 17 bases between. The CDR3 extends over 15 amino acids.